This passage covers 20 T cell receptor beta chains from one sample sequenced in a study of vaccination effects on CD4 cells after COVID-19. The antigens these receptors bind are not known. Using immunoSEQ multiplex PCR, the repertoire was profiled, and TCRdb retains in-frame clones only, with some absent. The sample records tens of thousands of clones, more than 65% being singletons. Before any sequencing was done, the ViraFEST assay used viral peptide pools to expand antigen-specific CD4+ T cells. Culture lasted approximately 10 days before CD4+ T cell isolation. PCR showed that the person got SARS-CoV-2 infection at some point between March and December 2020. The sample consisted of CD4+ T cells from PBMCs cultured with HIV peptides, taken before COVID-19 vaccination. Noted subset: HIV-1 Nef peptide pool negative control/reference culture. The receptors were gathered from a human donor who had a prior SARS-CoV-2 infection.

The V and J genes are TRBV6-5 and TRBJ2-7, with TRBD2 identical over 8 bases. Trimming took 5 bases from V and 3 from J; bases not matched to a gene: 6. This CDR3 contains 14 residues. CDR1 and CDR2 from the germline V gene are MNHEY and SVGAGI. CDR3 nucleotides: TGTGCCAGCAGTCGGGAGGGGGGATTCTACGAGCAGTACTTC. This sequence encodes CASSREGGFYEQYF.

The gene calls are TRBV6-5 and TRBJ2-5, with 10 bases fitting TRBD2. The V and J ends lost 0 bases and 5 bases, in that order; junction bases with no gene match: 6. CDR3 length: 16 amino acids. In germline, CDR1 is MNHEY, CDR2 SVGAGI. DNA of the CDR3: TGTGCCAGCAGTTACTCAGCTAGCGGGAGTTACGAGACCCAGTACTTC. It encodes CASSYSASGSYETQYF.

Only one count was recorded for this clone. One end of the junction does not line up with germline, which may come from a read error. V is TRBV7-7 and J is TRBJ2-1, with 7 positions matching TRBD2. This CDR3 has 14 residues. Germline V gene sequence: CDR1 SSHAT, CDR2 FNYEAQ (reference sequence). In nucleotides, the CDR3 is TGTGCTAGCAGCCCTATCATCGGCGGGAGTGAGCAGTTCTTC. This sequence encodes CASSPIIGGSEQFF.

V is TRBV25-1 and J is TRBJ1-2; 8 nucleotides agree with TRBD1. V trimming: 6 bases; J trimming: 10 bases; junction bases outside the gene matches: 10. Germline CDR1 reads MGHDK; CDR2 reads SYGVNS. CDR3 length: 13 amino acids. The CDR3 bases are TGTGCCAGCAGCATCATCGGACAGGGACCCTACACCTTC. It is translated as CASSIIGQGPYTF.

The sample holds a few counts of this clone. V and J are TRBV13 and TRBJ2-7, with D maybe TRBD1 (6 bases). This CDR3 region has 14 residues. From germline, CDR1 is PRHDT and CDR2 FYEKMQ (reference sequence). Deletions cut 7 bases from V and 4 bases from J, with 17 bases between. The CDR3 sequence: CASTRMGAGYEQYF. The CDR3 coding sequence is TGTGCCAGCACCCGTATGGGGGCTGGATACGAGCAGTACTTC.

The chain carries TRBV5-6 and TRBJ2-7; 9 positions match TRBD1. The J segment lost 3 bases and the V segment lost 3 bases, leaving 10 bases of the junction unmatched. The CDR3 has 16 residues. The germline gives CDR1 SGHDT, CDR2 YYEEEE. CDR3 DNA sequence: TGTGCCAGCAGCTCCCTAGGACAGGGGATGAACTACGAGCAGTACTTC. Amino acids: CASSSLGQGMNYEQYF. Using reference TRBV5-6 and TRBJ2-7 for the parts outside the CDR3, the full variable domain is DAGVTQSPTHLIKTRGQQVTLRCSPKSGHDTVSWYQQALGQGPQFIFQYYEEEERQRGNFPDRFSGHQFPNYSSELNVNALLLGDSALYLCASSSLGQGMNYEQYFGPGTRLTVT.

The V call is TRBV21-1, the J call TRBJ2-2; TRBD1, the table's D call, lacks a check against the DNA. TRBV21-1 is a documented pseudogene. This CDR3 is built from 15 residues. For the CDR3, the DNA is TGTGCCAGCAGCAAAGCTAACAGGGGTACCGGGGAGCTGTTTTTT. This codes for CASSKANRGTGELFF.

The J gene is TRBJ1-1, the V gene TRBV11-2; D is uncertain. Germline V gene sequence: CDR1 SGHAT, CDR2 FQNNGV. The V end lost 2 bases, the J end lost 4 bases, and 8 bases lay between the germline ends. There are 13 residues in the CDR3. The CDR3 sequence: CASSLRLGTEAFF. The CDR3 region has the DNA TGTGCCAGCAGCTTACGGTTAGGCACTGAAGCTTTCTTT.

This clone has just a few counts. The chain recombines TRBV2 with TRBJ2-3; a weak D match, TRBD2 (6 bases). V was shortened by 3 bases and J by 4 bases, with 17 bases between the two germline ends. This CDR3 has 16 residues. The germline CDR1 and CDR2 sequences are SNHLY and FYNNEI. The CDR3 DNA reads as TGTGCCAGCAGTGACGGAGGGCCGAGGGAAGCAGATACGCAGTATTTT. It encodes CASSDGGPREADTQYF.

The CDR3 sequence: CASSLGLTSGRPKLFF. DNA of the CDR3: TGTGCCAGCAGCTTAGGTTTGACTAGCGGGAGACCAAAGCTGTTTTTT. The chain employs TRBV11-2 and TRBJ2-2; 12 bases agree with TRBD2. V shed 1 base and J 12 bases; nucleotides not matched to a gene: 9. The CDR3 consists of 16 residues. The V gene's germline CDR1 is SGHAT and CDR2 FQNNGV.

This sequence joins TRBV6-2 or TRBV6-3 and TRBJ2-7; 7 bases are a match to TRBD1. The CDR3 is made up of 20 amino acids. V lost 4 bases to trimming and J lost 0 bases; unmatched junction nucleotides: 21. The germline gives CDR1 MNHEY, CDR2 SVGEGT. DNA of the CDR3: TGTGCCAGCAGTTTCCACGCATACAAATCCGGGACAGTAAACTCCTACGAGCAGTACTTC. Translating it yields CASSFHAYKSGTVNSYEQYF.

The chain is built from TRBV21-1 and TRBJ1-5. TRBV21-1 represents a pseudogene. The CDR3 has 20 amino acids. CDR3 in amino acids: CASSKGTPNQKIDSNQPQHF. Written as DNA, the CDR3 is TGTGCCAGCAGCAAAGGGACTCCGAACCAGAAGATCGATAGCAATCAGCCCCAGCATTTT.

The chain combines TRBV6-5 with TRBJ1-2, with D perhaps matching TRBD1 (5 bases). Germline V gene sequence: CDR1 MNHEY, CDR2 SVGAGI. CDR3 length: 14 amino acids. The V end was cut by 2 bases, the J end by 5 bases, with 12 bases between. CDR3: CASSYNTEGYGYTF. The CDR3 nucleotides are TGTGCCAGCAGTTACAATACAGAGGGGTATGGCTACACCTTC.

V usage is TRBV7-2 and J usage is TRBJ1-6; D is uncertain. Germline CDR1 reads SGHTA; CDR2 reads FQGNSA. Between the trimmed V and J ends, which lost 7 bases and 14 bases, there was a span of 18 bases. The CDR3 runs 13 residues. CDR3 in DNA: TGTGCCAGCACCGTAGGCCAGCCTAGGGCCCTCCACTTT. Encoded protein: CASTVGQPRALHF.

The genes are TRBV11-3 and TRBJ2-1; D call uncertain. The V and J ends lost 7 bases and 8 bases respectively, with 9 bases between them. CDR1 and CDR2 (germline): SGHNT, YENEEA. This CDR3 contains 11 residues. The CDR3 DNA reads TGTGCCAGCAAGGCCCGGGATGAGCAGTTCTTC. The encoded protein is CASKARDEQFF. Looking up the rest from reference TRBV11-3 and TRBJ2-1 gives the full variable domain: EAGVVQSPRYKIIEKKQPVAFWCNPISGHNTLYWYLQNLGQGPELLIRYENEEAVDDSQLPKDRFSAERLKGVDSTLKIQPAELGDSAVYLCASKARDEQFFGPGTRLTVL.

The table lists this clone with a count of one. The V and J genes are TRBV27 and TRBJ2-2; D not resolved. V was cut by 5 bases and J by 2 bases, with 21 bases left in between. CDR1 and CDR2 from the germline V gene are MNHEY and SMNVEV (reference sequence). The CDR3 contains 18 residues. The CDR3 region has the DNA TGTGCCAGCAGTCCCAAACCCTACACGGGCTACAACACCGGGGAGCTGTTTTTT. Translation: CASSPKPYTGYNTGELFF.

The sample holds a few counts of this clone. The gene calls are TRBV7-9 and TRBJ2-2; D remains ambiguous. The germline gives CDR1 SEHNR, CDR2 FQNEAQ (reference sequence). This CDR3 spans 13 amino acids. V dropped 2 bases and J dropped 6 bases, with 7 bases sitting between them. This CDR3 reads CASSLLSPGELFF. The CDR3 bases are TGTGCCAGCAGCTTATTGTCCCCCGGGGAGCTGTTTTTT.

The chain couples TRBV18 to TRBJ2-2, with 10 bases identical to TRBD1. V dropped 4 bases and J dropped 7; count of bases not matched to a gene: 9. Germline V gives CDR1 KGHSH, CDR2 LQKENI. The CDR3 covers 16 residues. The CDR3 protein is CASSLSTGGSVGELFF. The CDR3 coding sequence is TGTGCCAGCTCACTCTCGACAGGGGGCTCCGTCGGGGAGCTGTTTTTT. Filled out from reference TRBV18 and TRBJ2-2, the complete variable domain reads NAGVMQNPRHLVRRRGQEARLRCSPMKGHSHVYWYRQLPEEGLKFMVYLQKENIIDESGMPKERFSAEFPKEGPSILRIQQVVRGDSAAYFCASSLSTGGSVGELFFGEGSRLTVL.

The genes are TRBV5-4 and TRBJ2-7; D may be TRBD2 (6 bases). The CDR3 is made up of 16 amino acids. Trimming pared 4 bases from V and 2 bases from J, leaving 19 bases between. Per the germline V gene, CDR1 is SGHNT and CDR2 is YYREEE (reference sequence). CDR3 nucleotides: TGTGCCAGCAGCCTAAACCCCCGGGGGAGTACCTACGAGCAGTACTTC. This sequence encodes CASSLNPRGSTYEQYF. Filled out from reference TRBV5-4 and TRBJ2-7, the complete variable domain reads ETGVTQSPTHLIKTRGQQVTLRCSSQSGHNTVSWYQQALGQGPQFIFQYYREEENGRGNFPPRFSGLQFPNYSSELNVNALELDDSALYLCASSLNPRGSTYEQYFGPGTRLTVT.

A few counts support this clone. The V call is TRBV7-9, the J call TRBJ2-2; maybe TRBD1 (5 bases). The CDR3 is 15 residues long. In germline, CDR1 is SEHNR, CDR2 FQNEAQ (reference sequence). V dropped 2 bases and J dropped 5 bases, with 12 bases sitting between them. Here the CDR3 reads CASSLSMGQTGELFF. The CDR3 bases are TGTGCCAGCAGCTTAAGTATGGGGCAAACCGGGGAGCTGTTTTTT. Variable domain in full (rest from reference TRBV7-9 and TRBJ2-2): DTGVSQNPRHKITKRGQNVTFRCDPISEHNRLYWYRQTLGQGPEFLTYFQNEAQLEKSRLLSDRFSAERPKGSFSTLEIQRTEQGDSAMYLCASSLSMGQTGELFFGEGSRLTVL.